Below, 7 T cell receptor beta chains from the same sample are listed, as sequenced in a study of blood T cell repertoires in COVID-19. Clones were read by immunoSEQ multiplex PCR, and TCRdb kept only the in-frame ones, dropping some. The sample gives about 160,000 clones, under 85% of which show up once; approximately 1.3% is in the top ten. Sequencing was carried out using peripheral blood. The receptors derive from a man between 60 and 75 years old who had recovered from COVID-19.

The table lists this clone with a few counts. The rearrangement links TRBV9 to TRBJ2-1; 9 bases fit TRBD1. Per the germline V gene, CDR1 is SGDLS and CDR2 is YYNGEE. The CDR3 is 15 amino acids. V was pared by 0 bases and J by 8 bases, with 6 bases of the junction left unmatched. CDR3 region: CASSVVGQGLDEQFF. The CDR3 DNA reads as TGTGCCAGCAGCGTAGTGGGACAGGGTTTGGATGAGCAGTTCTTC.

This sequence joins TRBV4-1 and TRBJ2-1; 9 bases align to TRBD1. V was pared by 2 bases and J by 2 bases, with 4 bases of the junction left unmatched. Germline loops: CDR1 MGHRA, CDR2 YSYEKL. The CDR3 runs to 16 residues. CDR3 amino acids: CASSQPTGGPYNEQFF. The DNA for the CDR3 is TGCGCCAGCAGCCAACCGACAGGGGGACCCTACAATGAGCAGTTCTTC.

This chain links TRBV7-9 with TRBJ2-5; tentative D call: TRBD2 (6 bases). The ends were cut back, 5 bases at V and 2 bases at J, with 9 bases in the middle. The germline V gene has CDR1 SEHNR and CDR2 FQNEAQ (reference sequence). This CDR3 contains 13 residues. Written as DNA, the CDR3 is TGTGCCAGCAGCCGCAGCGGGCAAGAGACCCAGTACTTC. Translating it yields CASSRSGQETQYF.

Only one count was recorded for this clone. CDR3 sequence (DNA): TGCGCCAGCAGCCAAGTTGTCGGCAGGGCCAAGGGGAACGAGCAGTACTTC. Its translation: CASSQVVGRAKGNEQYF. The chain couples TRBV4-3 to TRBJ2-7, with a possible D match to TRBD1 (5 bases). V was clipped by 1 base and J by 5 bases, with 21 bases between them. Per the germline V gene, CDR1 is LGHNA and CDR2 is YSLEER. This CDR3 has 17 residues.

The rearrangement uses TRBV19 and TRBJ2-2; D not resolved. The CDR3 contains 14 residues. The V and J ends lost 5 bases and 2 bases respectively, with 9 bases between them. Germline CDR1 is LNHDA and CDR2 is SQIVND (reference sequence). The CDR3 protein is CASSLVRNTGELFF. CDR3 sequence (DNA): TGTGCCAGTAGTTTGGTTAGAAACACCGGGGAGCTGTTTTTT.

This rearrangement joins TRBV6-5 to TRBJ2-5; D perhaps matches TRBD2 (6 bases). V shed 6 bases and J shed 1 base, with 12 bases lying between them. This CDR3 contains 14 residues. In germline, CDR1 is MNHEY, CDR2 SVGAGI. This chain's CDR3 is CASRVLALQETQYF. CDR3 in DNA: TGTGCCAGCAGAGTTCTAGCGCTCCAAGAGACCCAGTACTTC.

The chain employs TRBV6-5 and TRBJ1-2; the D gene is possibly TRBD1 (6 bases). This CDR3 contains 13 residues. Trimming stripped 8 bases from V and 8 bases from J, with 18 bases between. The germline CDR1 and CDR2 sequences are MNHEY and SVGAGI. The CDR3 nucleotides are TGTGCCAGCGGACCGGGGGCGGGGGGAGGCTACACCTTC. Translation gives CASGPGAGGGYTF.